This is a list of T cell receptor beta chains from one sample in a study of PD-L1 blockade in urothelial cancer. Sequencing used immunoSEQ multiplex PCR; TCRdb keeps in-frame clones, though not all of them. This sample has 130,000 or so clones, with around 84% found just once. Source: PBMCs, taken around atezolizumab (anti-PD-L1) treatment. These receptors were taken from a man aged 45-65 years with urothelial cancer. Both conserved end residues are part of each CDR3. A D gene is named only where the DNA matches it firmly. Size values are once, few and many counts, or a class for expanded clones, and some rows have none.

d_call | j_call | clone_size | v_call | cdr3_nt | cdr3_aa
- | TRBJ2-6 | once | TRBV6-1 | TGTGCCAGCTGGGGGCACTCTGGGGCCAACGTCCTGACTTTC | CASWGHSGANVLTF
TRBD1 | TRBJ2-1 | - | TRBV19 | TGTGCCAGTAGTGGGACAGGTGCCTACAATGAGCAGTTCTTC | CASSGTGAYNEQFF
TRBD1 | TRBJ1-2 | - | TRBV5-1 | TGCGCCAGCAGCGCGGGACAGGGGCGAGGCTACACCTTC | CASSAGQGRGYTF
TRBD1 | TRBJ2-7 | - | TRBV11-2 | TGTGCCAGCAGCTTCGACAGGGGAAACTACGAGCAGTACTTC | CASSFDRGNYEQYF
TRBD2 | TRBJ2-1 | - | TRBV30 | TGTGCCTGGAGTGTAGGGACTAGCGCGAACAATGAGCAGTTCTTC | CAWSVGTSANNEQFF
TRBD2 | TRBJ2-1 | - | TRBV30 | TGTGCCCGGGGAGGAGCGGGAGTCTTCCATGAGCAGTTCTTC | CARGGAGVFHEQFF
TRBD1 | TRBJ1-2 | - | TRBV19 | TGTGCCAGTAGTGCGACAGGGCGGGACTATGGCTACACCTTC | CASSATGRDYGYTF
TRBD2 | TRBJ2-1 | - | TRBV6-1 | TGTGCCAGCCTAGTTCTGGGACTAGCTAGGAATGAGCAGTTCTTC | CASLVLGLARNEQFF
- | TRBJ1-6 | - | TRBV13 | TGTGCCAGCAGCCGCGGGACTTACAAAAATTCACCCCTCCACTTT | CASSRGTYKNSPLHF
- | TRBJ2-7 | - | TRBV19 | TGTGCCAGTAGGGCTGGGGGACTCTACGAGCAGTACTTC | CASRAGGLYEQYF
- | TRBJ1-5 | - | TRBV5-6 | TGTGCCAGCAGCCTAGGAGGGTTTGGCAATCAGCCCCAGCATTTT | CASSLGGFGNQPQHF
- | TRBJ2-1 | - | TRBV29-1 | TGCAGCGTTGAAGCTAGCTTAGGCGATGAGCAGTTCTTC | CSVEASLGDEQFF
TRBD2 | TRBJ2-2 | - | TRBV7-3 | TGTGCCAGCAGCCCAAGTCCGCTAGCGGGGAGCACCGGGGAGCTGTTTTTT | CASSPSPLAGSTGELFF
TRBD2 | TRBJ2-5 | - | TRBV9 | TGTGCCAGCAGCGTCTCGACTAGCGGCCAAGAGACCCAGTACTTC | CASSVSTSGQETQYF
TRBD1 | TRBJ1-1 | few | TRBV9 | TGTGCCAGCAGCGTAGAGTCAGGGGGCACTGAAGCTTTCTTT | CASSVESGGTEAFF
- | TRBJ2-3 | - | TRBV28 | TGTGCCAGCAGCCCGACGGGAGTCACGCAGTATTTT | CASSPTGVTQYF
TRBD2 | TRBJ2-1 | - | TRBV6-1 | TGTGCCAGCAGGGAGGGACTAGCGGTATTCAATGAGCAGTTCTTC | CASREGLAVFNEQFF
- | TRBJ2-7 | - | TRBV6-1 | TGTGCCAGCAGTAACAGAGTCGGGGGAGACTACGAGCAGTACTTC | CASSNRVGGDYEQYF
TRBD1 | TRBJ2-6 | - | TRBV4-2 | TGTGCCAGCAGCCAAGAGGGAGACAGGGCTGGGGCCAACGTCCTGACTTTC | CASSQEGDRAGANVLTF
TRBD1 | TRBJ2-3 | - | TRBV2 | TGTGCCGGGGAAGGACAGGGGAGGGATACGCAGTATTTT | CAGEGQGRDTQYF
TRBD2 | TRBJ2-5 | - | TRBV6-1 | TGTGCCAGCGTTCGTACGCTAGCGGGAGGAGAGACCCAGTACTTC | CASVRTLAGGETQYF
- | TRBJ2-3 | - | TRBV5-5 | TGTGCCAGCAGCTTCGAGGGAACAGATACGCAGTATTTT | CASSFEGTDTQYF
- | TRBJ2-7 | - | TRBV15 | TGTGCCACCAGCAGAGATCACAGGACCCTAAGTCGGGAGCAGTACTTC | CATSRDHRTLSREQYF
- | TRBJ2-5 | - | TRBV11-1 | TGTGCCAGCGGACAGCGGACTTTCCCGAAAGAGACCCAGTACTTC | CASGQRTFPKETQYF
- | TRBJ1-4 | - | TRBV7-2 | TGTGCCAGCAGCTTGACAGCAACTAATGAAAAACTGTTTTTT | CASSLTATNEKLFF
TRBD1 | TRBJ2-1 | once | TRBV7-3 | TGTGCCAGCAGCCGGGGAGACAGGGGGCAGAATGAGCAGTTCTTC | CASSRGDRGQNEQFF
- | TRBJ1-6 | - | TRBV28 | TGTGCCAGCGGACAGAGTAATTCACCCCTCCACTTT | CASGQSNSPLHF
TRBD1 | TRBJ2-7 | few | TRBV4-1 | TGCGCCAGCAGCCAGCGGACAGGCCTAACCTACGAGCAGTACTTC | CASSQRTGLTYEQYF
TRBD2 | TRBJ2-7 | - | TRBV18 | TGTGCCAGCTCCCCACCGGGGGGGGGCTACGAGCAGTACTTC | CASSPPGGGYEQYF
TRBD1 | TRBJ2-7 | - | TRBV6-5 | TGTGCCAGCAGTTTAACAGGGGGCGATTTTGAGCAGTACTTC | CASSLTGGDFEQYF
TRBD2 | TRBJ2-1 | - | TRBV19 | TGTGCCAGTAGTATTGCCCTAGCGGGGTCCTACAATGAGCAGTTCTTC | CASSIALAGSYNEQFF
- | TRBJ2-7 | - | TRBV5-1 | TGCGCCAGCAGCAGGGCAGGCAGGGAGGCCTACGAGCAGTACTTC | CASSRAGREAYEQYF
TRBD2 | TRBJ2-7 | - | TRBV6-5 | TGTGCCAGCAGTTACTCCCGGACTAGCGAAGGCGAGCAGTACTTC | CASSYSRTSEGEQYF
TRBD1 | TRBJ2-1 | once | TRBV4-1 | TGCGCCAGCAGCCAAGATCAGAGCCAGGGGGTCTACAATGAGCAGTTCTTC | CASSQDQSQGVYNEQFF
TRBD2 | TRBJ2-1 | - | TRBV11-1 | TGTGCCAGCTCTAGCGGGGGTAACGCCATAACAATAGAGCAGTTCTTC | CASSSGGNAITIEQFF
TRBD2 | TRBJ2-1 | - | TRBV9 | TGTGCCAGCAGCGTAGCTGGGACTACTAATGACAATGAGCAGTTCTTC | CASSVAGTTNDNEQFF
TRBD1 | TRBJ2-5 | - | TRBV6-1 | TGTGCCAGCAGTGCTCTTCGGACAGGGGGCAAAGAGACCCAGTACTTC | CASSALRTGGKETQYF
TRBD2 | TRBJ2-7 | once | TRBV7-9 | TGTGCCAGCAGCTTCGGGACTAAGGACTACGAGCAGTACTTC | CASSFGTKDYEQYF
TRBD1 | TRBJ1-6 | once | TRBV5-1 | TGCGCCAGCAGCTCCCCGGGACAGGGGTCACCCCTCCACTTT | CASSSPGQGSPLHF
TRBD1 | TRBJ2-7 | - | TRBV5-8 | TGTGCCAGCAGCGGACAGGTCTACGAGCAGTACTTC | CASSGQVYEQYF
- | TRBJ2-7 | - | TRBV5-6 | TGTGCCAGCACCCGGACTACCTCCTACGAGCAGTACTTC | CASTRTTSYEQYF
TRBD1 | TRBJ2-5 | - | TRBV4-1 | TGCGCCAGCAGCCTGCAAATACCGGGACAGGGCGGAGAGACCCAGTACTTC | CASSLQIPGQGGETQYF
- | TRBJ1-5 | once | TRBV5-5 | TGTGCCAGCAGCCCACATCCGGGTCAGCCCCAGCATTTT | CASSPHPGQPQHF
TRBD2 | TRBJ2-4 | - | TRBV28 | TGTGCCAGCAGTTCGCCTTACCGGACTAGCGGGAGTGACATTCAGTACTTC | CASSSPYRTSGSDIQYF
- | TRBJ1-2 | - | TRBV6-1 | TGTGCCAGCAGTGAAGCTCGGGGAAAGGCGGATGGCTACACCTTC | CASSEARGKADGYTF
TRBD1 | TRBJ1-6 | - | TRBV11-2 | TGTGCCAGCAGCTTCCGACTCGGACAGGGGCTCAATTCACCCCTCCACTTT | CASSFRLGQGLNSPLHF
TRBD1 | TRBJ1-2 | - | TRBV11-2 | TGTGCCAGCAGCCGGACAGGGTCTAACTATGGCTACACCTTC | CASSRTGSNYGYTF
TRBD1 | TRBJ2-2 | - | TRBV9 | TGTGCCAGCAGCCCGGACAGGACGGGCACCGGGGAGCTGTTTTTT | CASSPDRTGTGELFF
- | TRBJ2-5 | - | TRBV7-7 | TGTGCTAGCAGCTCATCAGGGGTTCAAGAGACCCAGTACTTC | CASSSSGVQETQYF
TRBD1 | TRBJ2-2 | - | TRBV5-1 | TGCGCCAGCAGCGGATCCGGGACAGCTTTCGGGGAGCTGTTTTTT | CASSGSGTAFGELFF
- | TRBJ2-7 | once | TRBV7-3 | TGTGCCAGCAGCTTAGGTCCGGGGAACTACGAGCAGTACTTC | CASSLGPGNYEQYF
TRBD1 | TRBJ2-5 | - | TRBV2 | TGTGCCAGCAACCGGGACAGGGGGTACCAAGAGACCCAGTACTTC | CASNRDRGYQETQYF
- | TRBJ2-5 | - | TRBV7-6 | TGTGCCAGCACCTACGGGTTCGAGGGGACCCAGTACTTC | CASTYGFEGTQYF
TRBD1 | TRBJ1-4 | - | TRBV30 | TGTGCTTGGAGGGGGACAGGGCGTGAAAAACTGTTTTTT | CAWRGTGREKLFF
TRBD1 | TRBJ2-6 | few | TRBV28 | TGTGCCAGCAGTACAGGGGGCGTATCTGGGGCCAACGTCCTGACTTTC | CASSTGGVSGANVLTF
- | TRBJ2-1 | - | TRBV27 | TGTGCCAGCAGTTCCCGGGACATCGCAATAAGCTCCTACAATGAGCAGTTCTTC | CASSSRDIAISSYNEQFF
TRBD1 | TRBJ1-5 | - | TRBV27 | TGTGCCAGCAGCCGCGACAGGGAGGAGGGACAGCCCCAGCATTTT | CASSRDREEGQPQHF
- | TRBJ1-6 | few | TRBV5-6 | TGTGCCAGCAACAGGGTACGGAGGTCACCCCTCCACTTT | CASNRVRRSPLHF
TRBD2 | TRBJ2-1 | once | TRBV18 | TGTGCCAGCTCTGACGGGACTAGCGGGAGAAGAAATGAGCAGTTCTTC | CASSDGTSGRRNEQFF
- | TRBJ1-2 | - | TRBV7-9 | TGTGCCAGCAGGGACTTTAAGGGTTCGCGGGGCTACACCTTC | CASRDFKGSRGYTF